Below are 26 T cell receptor beta chains sequenced from a single sample in a study of OX40 agonist ivuxolimab in advanced cancers. TCRdb's table, derived via immunoSEQ multiplex PCR, lists solely in-frame clones and lacks some. The sample yields approximately 37,000 clones, 65% to 75% seen once. The sequencing used CD4+ or CD8+ T cells sorted from blood, collected in a trial of the OX40 agonist ivuxolimab. All receptors come from an adult with an advanced solid tumor such as melanoma, head and neck, liver or kidney cancer.

The chain links TRBV9 to TRBJ1-2; 7 positions agree with TRBD1. With 4 bases clipped from V and 5 bases from J, the junction kept 5 bases outside the gene matches. This CDR3 has 13 residues. CDR1 and CDR2 from the germline V gene are SGDLS and YYNGEE. The DNA of the CDR3 is TGTGCCAGCAGCCGAGGGGGCATTTATGGCTACACCTTC. Residues: CASSRGGIYGYTF.

The rearrangement links TRBV27 to TRBJ1-5; 7 nucleotides agree with TRBD1. With V trimmed by 5 bases and J by 2 bases, 6 bases remained unmatched. CDR1 MNHEY and CDR2 SMNVEV come from the germline V gene (reference sequence). CDR3 size: 15 residues. CDR3: CASSSQGVGNQPQHF. The CDR3 bases are TGTGCCAGCAGTAGCCAGGGGGTCGGCAATCAGCCCCAGCATTTT.

The chain couples TRBV27 to TRBJ1-1; D perhaps matches TRBD1 (5 bases). CDR1 and CDR2 from the germline V gene are MNHEY and SMNVEV (reference sequence). Trimming removed 4 bases from V and 6 bases from J, with 18 bases in between. CDR3 length: 15 residues. CDR3 DNA: TGTGCCAGCAGTTCGGGGCTCCTAACCGTCCCTGAAGCTTTCTTT. It translates to CASSSGLLTVPEAFF.

The rearrangement joins TRBV5-5 to TRBJ1-2, with unresolved D. This CDR3 contains 13 residues. V lost 2 bases and J 4 bases, leaving 9 bases between the germline ends. The germline CDR1 and CDR2 sequences are SGHKS and YYEKEE (reference sequence). CDR3 amino acids: CASSFGELYGYTF. DNA for the CDR3: TGTGCCAGCAGCTTCGGGGAGCTCTATGGCTACACCTTC. The complete variable domain, with remaining parts taken from reference TRBV5-5 and TRBJ1-2, reads DAGVTQSPTHLIKTRGQQVTLRCSPISGHKSVSWYQQVLGQGPQFIFQYYEKEERGRGNFPDRFSARQFPNYSSELNVNALLLGDSALYLCASSFGELYGYTFGSGTRLTVV.

The chain employs TRBV5-4 and TRBJ1-1; the D is unclear. With 3 bases removed from V and 3 bases from J, the gap between germline ends came to 12 bases. CDR1 SGHNT and CDR2 YYREEE come from the germline V gene (reference sequence). The CDR3 is 14 residues long. The CDR3 spells CASSSRWAHTEAFF. In DNA form, the CDR3 reads TGTGCCAGCAGCTCCAGGTGGGCACACACTGAAGCTTTCTTT.

This clone is labeled as medium-sized (0.01 to 0.1%). V usage is TRBV7-2 and J usage is TRBJ1-1; D is unresolved. CDR1 and CDR2 (germline): SGHTA, FQGNSA. This CDR3 has 12 residues. Trimming took 3 bases from V and 8 from J, leaving 10 bases between them. CDR3 region: CASSFDRAEAFF. The CDR3 DNA follows: TGTGCCAGCAGCTTTGATAGGGCGGAAGCTTTCTTT.

The chain combines TRBV4-2 with TRBJ1-1; D ambiguous. CDR1 is LGHNA, CDR2 YNFKEQ, per germline. The CDR3 sequence is 13 residues long. Deletions cut 1 base from V and 1 base from J, with 4 bases between. The CDR3, as DNA: TGTGCCAGCAGCCAAGTAGGGAACACTGAAGCTTTCTTT. Translated, it gives CASSQVGNTEAFF.

V gene TRBV29-1 combines with J gene TRBJ1-2, with D unclear. The germline V gene encodes CDR1 SQVTM and CDR2 ANQGSEA. The V gene lost 7 bases and the J gene lost 8 bases, with 5 bases spanning the gap. This CDR3 is 8 amino acids long. CDR3 sequence reads: CSASGYTF. The CDR3 DNA follows: TGCAGCGCCTCCGGCTACACCTTC. The complete variable domain, with remaining parts taken from reference TRBV29-1 and TRBJ1-2, reads SAVISQKPSRDICQRGTSLTIQCQVDSQVTMMFWYRQQPGQSLTLIATANQGSEATYESGFVIDKFPISRPNLTFSTLTVSNMSPEDSSIYLCSASGYTFGSGTRLTVV.

As concerns this clone: One junction end does not reproduce the germline sequence, and a read error may be involved. The V gene is TRBV10-3, the J gene TRBJ1-5, with TRBD1 matching over 9 bases. Germline V gives CDR1 ENHRY, CDR2 SYGVKD. This CDR3 comprises 15 residues. The CDR3 coding sequence is TGTGCCAGCAGTCCCGACAGGGGGATGCATCAGCCCCAGCATTTT. Translation: CASSPDRGMHQPQHF.

This chain joins TRBV11-3 and TRBJ1-1, with a possible D match to TRBD1 (6 bases). The germline V gene has CDR1 SGHNT and CDR2 YENEEA. This CDR3 has 15 amino acids. V shed 5 bases and J shed 1 base, with 14 bases lying between them. For the CDR3, the DNA is TGTGCCAGCAGCGGACACAGGGAAGGGAACACTGAAGCTTTCTTT. Translated, it gives CASSGHREGNTEAFF.

The chain links TRBV14 to TRBJ1-1; D not resolved. Germline loops: CDR1 SGHDN, CDR2 FVKESK. With 3 bases removed from V and 2 bases from J, the gap between germline ends came to 4 bases. This CDR3 is 12 amino acids long. CDR3 bases: TGTGCCAGCAGCCAGATTAACACTGAAGCTTTCTTT. It yields the protein CASSQINTEAFF.

This chain links TRBV6-5 with TRBJ2-5, with a possible D match to TRBD2 (5 bases). Germline V gene data show CDR1 as MNHEY and CDR2 as SVGAGI. The CDR3 sequence is 14 residues long. V was cut by 3 bases and J by 4 bases, with 12 bases left in between. The CDR3 nucleotides read TGTGCCAGCAGTTATTTTAGAGGAGGAGAGACCCAGTACTTC. Translation: CASSYFRGGETQYF.

The rearrangement uses TRBV7-9 and TRBJ1-4; possible D gene TRBD1, 5 bases. V lost 3 bases and J 8 bases, leaving 10 bases between the germline ends. Germline V lookup: CDR1 SEHNR, CDR2 FQNEAQ (reference sequence). CDR3 length: 13 amino acids. The CDR3 sequence: CASSFGTREKLFF. DNA for the CDR3: TGTGCCAGCAGCTTCGGGACTAGGGAAAAACTGTTTTTT.

This clone was picked up a small number of times. V gene TRBV5-6 combines with J gene TRBJ2-1, with TRBD2 matching 7 bases. This CDR3 spans 15 amino acids. Trimming at V came to 5 bases and at J to 0 bases, leaving 5 bases not matched to a gene. Looked up from germline, CDR1 is SGHDT and CDR2 is YYEEEE. DNA for the CDR3: TGTGCCAGCAGAGCGGGAAGGGGCTCCTACAATGAGCAGTTCTTC. Residues: CASRAGRGSYNEQFF.

The rearrangement uses TRBV5-1 and TRBJ1-1; 9 bases fit TRBD1. The CDR3 is made up of 15 amino acids. Germline V CDR1 and CDR2: SGHRS, YFSETQ. Trimming removed 0 bases from V and 5 bases from J; junction bases left unmatched: 5. The CDR3 sequence is CASSLGPGQGTEAFF. The CDR3 region has the DNA TGCGCCAGCAGCTTGGGCCCGGGACAGGGAACTGAAGCTTTCTTT.

The V call is TRBV18, the J call TRBJ1-4, with a weak D call TRBD1 (6 bases). Trimming took off 0 bases at V and 5 bases at J, with 10 bases between the two ends. Germline assignment: CDR1 KGHSH and CDR2 LQKENI. The CDR3 is made up of 15 amino acids. CDR3 in amino acids: CASSPPNRVNEKLFF. The CDR3 DNA is TGTGCCAGCTCACCACCTAACAGGGTGAATGAAAAACTGTTTTTT.

The rearrangement links TRBV5-1 to TRBJ2-1; 9 bases fit TRBD2. CDR3 size: 14 residues. Germline V CDR1 and CDR2: SGHRS, YFSETQ. The V and J ends lost 6 bases and 9 bases, in that order; junction bases with no gene match: 10. CDR3 residues: CASNRAGGPGEQFF. CDR3 sequence (DNA): TGCGCCAGCAATCGGGCGGGGGGGCCTGGTGAGCAGTTCTTC.

CDR3 coding DNA: TGTGCCAGCTCACCTCTGTCCGAGGGGCCGGGCGAGACCCAGTACTTC. The encoded protein is CASSPLSEGPGETQYF. This chain connects TRBV18 to TRBJ2-5; D may correspond to TRBD1 or TRBD2 (5 bases each). Trimming cost V 3 bases and J 5 bases, with 19 bases left between them. Looked up from germline, CDR1 is KGHSH and CDR2 is LQKENI. CDR3 length: 16 amino acids. Together with reference TRBV18 and TRBJ2-5, the CDR3 gives the full variable domain: NAGVMQNPRHLVRRRGQEARLRCSPMKGHSHVYWYRQLPEEGLKFMVYLQKENIIDESGMPKERFSAEFPKEGPSILRIQQVVRGDSAAYFCASSPLSEGPGETQYFGPGTRLLVL.

The chain employs TRBV18 and TRBJ1-2; D is ambiguous. The V gene's germline CDR1 is KGHSH and CDR2 LQKENI. V was shortened by 3 bases and J by 7 bases, with 15 bases between the two germline ends. The CDR3 spans 14 residues. The CDR3 coding sequence is TGTGCCAGCTCACCGACGACCGAGACTGGTGGCTACACCTTC. Amino acid sequence: CASSPTTETGGYTF. The whole variable domain, filled in from reference TRBV18 and TRBJ1-2, reads NAGVMQNPRHLVRRRGQEARLRCSPMKGHSHVYWYRQLPEEGLKFMVYLQKENIIDESGMPKERFSAEFPKEGPSILRIQQVVRGDSAAYFCASSPTTETGGYTFGSGTRLTVV.

The rearrangement links TRBV14 to TRBJ2-5, with 9 bases that match TRBD1. The germline CDR1 and CDR2 sequences are SGHDN and FVKESK. The CDR3 is 15 amino acids. V was pared by 4 bases and J by 5 bases, with 8 bases of the junction left unmatched. CDR3 DNA: TGTGCCAGCAGCCCCGGGGACAGGGTGAAGGAGACCCAGTACTTC. It specifies CASSPGDRVKETQYF.

The chain recombines TRBV10-3 with TRBJ2-5; 7 nucleotides match TRBD2. With V trimmed by 8 bases and J by 5 bases, 14 bases remained unmatched. CDR3 length equals 15 residues. CDR1 and CDR2 (germline): ENHRY, SYGVKD. CDR3 residues: CAIASGGGFSETQYF. The CDR3 DNA reads as TGTGCCATCGCTTCTGGGGGGGGGTTCTCGGAGACCCAGTACTTC.

This chain joins TRBV6-1 and TRBJ1-1; no clear D gene. Germline CDR1 and CDR2: MNHNS and SASEGT. This CDR3 has 11 residues. V lost 7 bases and J lost 0, with 3 bases in between. The CDR3 bases are TGTGCCAGCAAGTTGAACACTGAAGCTTTCTTT. This gives the protein CASKLNTEAFF.

The J gene is TRBJ2-7, the V gene TRBV28, with 11 bases that match TRBD1. CDR1 is MDHEN and CDR2 is SYDVKM in the germline V gene. This CDR3 contains 13 residues. V shed 7 bases, J shed 3 bases, and the junction held 2 bases outside the gene matches. For the CDR3, the DNA is TGTGCCAGCACGGGACAGGGGGTCTACGAGCAGTACGTC. This encodes CASTGQGVYEQYV.

The V gene is TRBV6-4, the J gene TRBJ2-3; TRBD1 agrees at 9 bases. Germline V gene data show CDR1 as MRHNA and CDR2 as SNTAGT. The CDR3 is made up of 15 amino acids. The ends lost 5 bases at V and 4 bases at J; junction bases unmatched: 7. In DNA, the CDR3 is TGTGCCAGCAGTCTACAGGGGGCCGGCCCAGATACGCAGTATTTT. Translated, it gives CASSLQGAGPDTQYF.

The gene calls are TRBV10-3 and TRBJ1-5; unclear D gene. The CDR3 covers 13 residues. The ends were cut back, 3 bases at V and 0 bases at J, with 3 bases in the middle. Germline V gene lookup returns CDR1 ENHRY and CDR2 SYGVKD. The CDR3 region is CAISDHSNQPQHF. The CDR3 DNA reads TGTGCCATCAGTGATCATAGCAATCAGCCCCAGCATTTT.

The chain uses TRBV7-8 and TRBJ2-7; perhaps TRBD2 as D (6 bases). Trimming took 2 bases from V and 7 from J, leaving 12 bases between them. Germline V gene lookup returns CDR1 SGHVS and CDR2 FQNEAQ. CDR3 length equals 13 residues. The CDR3 spells CASSLRAGREQYF. The DNA of the CDR3 is TGTGCCAGCAGCTTAAGGGCGGGGAGGGAGCAGTACTTC.